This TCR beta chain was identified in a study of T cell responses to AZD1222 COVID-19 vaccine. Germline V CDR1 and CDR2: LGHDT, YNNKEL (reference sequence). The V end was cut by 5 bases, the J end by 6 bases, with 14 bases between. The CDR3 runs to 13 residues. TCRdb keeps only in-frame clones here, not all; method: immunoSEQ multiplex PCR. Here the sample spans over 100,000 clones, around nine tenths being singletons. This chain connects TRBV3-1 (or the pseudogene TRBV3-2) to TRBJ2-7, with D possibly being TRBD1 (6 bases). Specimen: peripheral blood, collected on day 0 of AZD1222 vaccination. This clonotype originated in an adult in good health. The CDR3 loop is CASSGDIGREQYF. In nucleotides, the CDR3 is TGTGCCAGCAGCGGGGACATAGGGCGCGAGCAGTACTTC.